This is a list of T cell receptor beta chains from one sample in a study of T-cell reconstitution after alpha-beta-depleted transplantation in children. TCRdb passed the PCR reads through MiXCR, listing each CDR3 protein once. The data hold 490,000 or so distinct CDR3 sequences, with around 12% observed a single time. The specimen was PBMCs from the stem cell graft donor, collected from the stem cell graft. These receptors originate from a human donor who donated a stem cell graft to a child with combined immunodeficiency. CDR3s include the opening cysteine and the closing phenylalanine or tryptophan. Each record gives: clone size, D gene, V gene, J gene, CDR3 protein, CDR3 DNA. The D gene is left open where the match is weak. The listing skips clone size in some rows; elsewhere it reads once, few, many or a size class.

>many|TRBD1|TRBV6-5|TRBJ1-1
CASSYLGQGLGTEAFF
TGTGCCAGCAGTTACTTGGGACAGGGGTTGGGCACTGAAGCTTTCTTT
>few|TRBD1|TRBV5-1|TRBJ1-1
CASSSGGQFTEAFF
TGCGCCAGCAGCTCGGGGGGACAGTTCACTGAAGCTTTCTTT
>few|NA|TRBV6-1|TRBJ2-3
CASSPSGWGFSDTQYF
TGTGCCAGCAGCCCGAGCGGGTGGGGGTTTTCAGATACGCAGTATTTT
>NA|NA|TRBV6-5|TRBJ2-5
CASSYSNKETQYF
TGTGCCAGCAGTTACAGTAACAAAGAGACCCAGTACTTC
>NA|NA|TRBV7-9|TRBJ2-7
CASSLLESSYEQYF
TGTGCCAGCAGCTTATTGGAGAGCTCCTACGAGCAGTACTTC
>many|NA|TRBV6-5|TRBJ2-5
CASSYGREETQYF
TGTGCCAGCAGTTACGGTAGGGAAGAGACCCAGTACTTC
>many|TRBD2|TRBV4-2|TRBJ2-3
CASSQEGLAGSSDTQYF
TGTGCCAGCAGCCAAGAGGGACTAGCGGGAAGTTCAGATACGCAGTATTTT
>many|NA|TRBV12-3/TRBV12-4|TRBJ1-6
CASSKTGTPEAPLHF
TGTGCCAGCAGCAAGACCGGGACCCCTGAGGCTCCCCTCCACTTT
>once|TRBD1|TRBV9|TRBJ2-5
CASSAGTGFETQYF
TGTGCCAGCAGCGCAGGGACAGGGTTTGAGACCCAGTACTTC
>NA|NA|TRBV29-1|TRBJ2-7
CSVEARRGRNEQYF
TGCAGCGTTGAGGCGCGGAGGGGTCGGAACGAGCAGTACTTC
>NA|NA|TRBV5-1|TRBJ2-1
CASSLAVNYNEQFF
TGCGCCAGCAGCTTGGCGGTCAACTACAATGAGCAGTTCTTC
>many|TRBD1|TRBV18|TRBJ2-3
CASSQGADTQYF
TGCGCCAGCAGCCAGGGGGCAGATACGCAGTATTTT
>many|NA|TRBV6-6|TRBJ2-7
CASSLEGSGYEQYF
TGTGCCAGCAGTTTAGAAGGAAGCGGGTACGAGCAGTACTTC
>NA|TRBD1|TRBV29-1|TRBJ2-7
CSVAGTGGSYEQYF
TGCAGCGTTGCCGGGACAGGGGGCTCCTACGAGCAGTACTTC
>NA|NA|TRBV12-3/TRBV12-4|TRBJ1-5
CASSFQGVSNQPQHF
TGTGCCAGCAGTTTCCAGGGAGTTAGCAATCAGCCCCAGCATTTT
>few|TRBD2|TRBV3-1|TRBJ2-3
CASSQVIGGSTDTQYF
TGTGCCAGCAGCCAAGTGATCGGGGGGAGCACAGATACGCAGTATTTT
>many|NA|TRBV12-3/TRBV12-4|TRBJ2-1
CASTIWADNEQFF
TGTGCCAGCACTATTTGGGCAGATAATGAGCAGTTCTTC
>few|TRBD2|TRBV4-3|TRBJ2-7
CASSQGLAGKAYEQYF
TGCGCCAGCAGCCAAGGACTAGCGGGGAAAGCCTACGAGCAGTACTTC
>many|TRBD1|TRBV5-6|TRBJ2-7
CASSLGTGASSYEQYF
TGTGCCAGCAGCCTAGGGACAGGGGCAAGCTCCTACGAGCAGTACTTC
>few|TRBD2|TRBV7-3|TRBJ2-3
CASSLGPPTSGATQYF
TGTGCCAGCAGCTTAGGGCCCCCGACTAGCGGAGCTACGCAGTATTTT
>many|TRBD1|TRBV12-3/TRBV12-4|TRBJ1-2
CASSGTGGLGYTF
TGTGCCAGCAGCGGGACAGGGGGGCTTGGCTACACCTTC
>NA|TRBD1|TRBV5-1|TRBJ2-2
CASSPLQGDTGELFF
TGCGCCAGCAGCCCGTTACAGGGGGACACCGGGGAGCTGTTTTTT
>NA|TRBD1|TRBV30|TRBJ1-1
CACRQGMNTEAFF
TGTGCCTGCCGACAGGGGATGAACACTGAAGCTTTCTTT
>NA|NA|TRBV7-8|TRBJ2-3
CASSPNSGYTDTQYF
TGTGCCAGCAGCCCCAATAGCGGTTACACAGATACGCAGTATTTT
>few|NA|TRBV9|TRBJ2-2
CASSGPANTGELFF
TGTGCCAGCAGCGGGCCTGCTAACACCGGGGAGCTGTTTTTT
>NA|TRBD2|TRBV12-3/TRBV12-4|TRBJ2-2
CASSSLAGGATGELFF
TGTGCCAGCAGTTCTCTAGCGGGAGGCGCCACCGGGGAGCTGTTTTTT
>many|NA|TRBV24-1|TRBJ2-1
CATSDSLATTSYNEQFF
TGTGCCACCAGTGACTCCCTAGCGACCACCTCCTACAATGAGCAGTTCTTC
>few|NA|TRBV6-5|TRBJ1-6
CASSYLGGGDPNSPLHF
TGTGCCAGCAGTTATCTCGGGGGGGGCGATCCTAATTCACCCCTCCACTTT
>few|TRBD2|TRBV2|TRBJ2-3
CASRLSGLTDTQYF
TGTGCCAGCCGGCTTAGCGGGCTCACAGATACGCAGTATTTT